The entry that follows covers one T cell receptor beta chain sequence. Its specificity is not known. The CDR3 runs to 13 residues. CDR1 is SGDLS, CDR2 YYNGEE, per germline. V gave up 0 bases and J gave up 5 bases, with 8 bases separating them. The data derive from a study of CD8+ T cells in alopecia areata. Study-level background: For 6 to 18 months, tofacitinib was taken, and 6 months off drug followed.

In each case, RNA was isolated and then reverse transcribed into cDNA as the sequencing template. The method was immunoSEQ multiplex PCR; TCRdb's version includes in-frame clones alone and lacks a portion of them. The sample holds roughly 200,000 clones; roughly 63% are singletons and the top ten take 1.7%. Patients with alopecia areata provided lesional scalp punch biopsies as well as peripheral blood. Study findings and constraints: Lesional tissue from the scalp (especially in alopecia totalis/universalis) showed higher clonality than normal scalp. Unlike in mice, where it was clearer, TCR sharing across patients was less clear, possibly HLA-related.

Here the sequenced sample was CD4+ T cells sorted from blood, taken at week 0. The chain uses TRBV9 and TRBJ1-1; D not certain. The source is a human donor with alopecia areata. The CDR3 loop reads CASSVESVTEAFF. The DNA of the CDR3 is TGTGCCAGCAGCGTAGAGTCCGTAACTGAAGCTTTCTTT.